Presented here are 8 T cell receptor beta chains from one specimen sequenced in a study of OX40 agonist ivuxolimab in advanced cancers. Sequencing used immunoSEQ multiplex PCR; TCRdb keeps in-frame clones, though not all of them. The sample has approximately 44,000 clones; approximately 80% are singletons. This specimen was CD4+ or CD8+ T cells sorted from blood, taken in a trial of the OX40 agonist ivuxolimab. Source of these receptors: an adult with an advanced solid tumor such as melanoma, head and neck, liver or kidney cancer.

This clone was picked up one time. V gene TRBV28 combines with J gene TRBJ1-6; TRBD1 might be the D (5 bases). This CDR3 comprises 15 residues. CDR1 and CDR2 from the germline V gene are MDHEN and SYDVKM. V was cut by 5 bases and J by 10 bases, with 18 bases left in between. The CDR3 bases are TGTGCCAGCAGTGAAATGGGGATGGGGGGGTCACCCCTCCACTTT. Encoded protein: CASSEMGMGGSPLHF.

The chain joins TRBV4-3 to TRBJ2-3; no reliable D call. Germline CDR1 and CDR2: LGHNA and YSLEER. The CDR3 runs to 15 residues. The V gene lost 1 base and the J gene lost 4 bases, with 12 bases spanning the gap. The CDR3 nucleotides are TGCGCCAGCAGCCAAGCTCCGGGTAGTGCAGATACGCAGTATTTT. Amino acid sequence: CASSQAPGSADTQYF.

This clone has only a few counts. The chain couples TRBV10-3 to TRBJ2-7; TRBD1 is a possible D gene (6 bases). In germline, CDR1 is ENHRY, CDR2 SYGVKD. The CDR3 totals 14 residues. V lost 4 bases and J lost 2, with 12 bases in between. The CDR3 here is CAISATTGAYEQYF. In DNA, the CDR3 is TGTGCCATCAGTGCGACGACAGGAGCCTACGAGCAGTACTTC.

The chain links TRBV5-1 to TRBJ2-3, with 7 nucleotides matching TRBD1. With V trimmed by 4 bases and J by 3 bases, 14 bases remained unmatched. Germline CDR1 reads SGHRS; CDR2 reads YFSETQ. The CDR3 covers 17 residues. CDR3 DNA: TGCGCCAGCAGCCTTACGCCGGGACAGTATATGACAGATACGCAGTATTTT. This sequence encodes CASSLTPGQYMTDTQYF.

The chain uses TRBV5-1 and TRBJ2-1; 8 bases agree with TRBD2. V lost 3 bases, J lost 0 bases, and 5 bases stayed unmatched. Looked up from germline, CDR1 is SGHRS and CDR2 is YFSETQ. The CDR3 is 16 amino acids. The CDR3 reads CASSSSSGSSYNEQFF. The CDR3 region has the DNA TGCGCCAGCAGCTCAAGCAGCGGGAGCTCCTACAATGAGCAGTTCTTC.

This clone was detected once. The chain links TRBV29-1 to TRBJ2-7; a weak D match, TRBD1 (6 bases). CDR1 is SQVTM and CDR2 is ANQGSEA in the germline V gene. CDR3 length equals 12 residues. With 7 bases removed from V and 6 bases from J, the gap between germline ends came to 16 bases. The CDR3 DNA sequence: TGCAGCGGTCAAGGACAGTCGGGCGAGCAGTACTTC. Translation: CSGQGQSGEQYF.

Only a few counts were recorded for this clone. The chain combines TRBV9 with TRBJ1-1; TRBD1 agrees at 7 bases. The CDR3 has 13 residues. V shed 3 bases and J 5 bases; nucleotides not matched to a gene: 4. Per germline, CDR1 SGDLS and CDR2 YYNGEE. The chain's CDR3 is CASSADRETEAFF. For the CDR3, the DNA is TGTGCCAGCAGCGCAGACAGGGAGACTGAAGCTTTCTTT.

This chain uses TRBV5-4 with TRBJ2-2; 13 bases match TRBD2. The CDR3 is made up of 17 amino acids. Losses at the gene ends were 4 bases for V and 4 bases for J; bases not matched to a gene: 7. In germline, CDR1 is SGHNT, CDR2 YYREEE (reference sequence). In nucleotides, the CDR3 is TGTGCCAGCAGCCTACTGACTAGCGGGAGGCGCACCGGGGAGCTGTTTTTT. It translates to CASSLLTSGRRTGELFF.